A single sample is the source of the 15 T cell receptor beta chains below, sequenced in a study of T cell responses to AZD1222 COVID-19 vaccine. Sequencing used immunoSEQ multiplex PCR; TCRdb keeps in-frame clones, though not all of them. The repertoire holds 200,000 or so clones, with 90% as singletons. Sample: peripheral blood, taken on day 0 of AZD1222 vaccination. The receptors shown here come from an adult in good health.

The chain recombines TRBV4-2 with TRBJ1-5; a weak D match, TRBD1 (5 bases). The CDR3 runs to 15 residues. Germline V gene sequence: CDR1 LGHNA, CDR2 YNFKEQ. The ends were cut back, 0 bases at V and 9 bases at J, with 15 bases in the middle. The CDR3 loop reads CASSQDGVGTGPQHF. The CDR3 DNA is TGTGCCAGCAGCCAAGACGGAGTGGGGACGGGGCCCCAGCATTTT.

The rearrangement uses TRBV6-4 and TRBJ1-4, with D maybe TRBD1 (5 bases). The V end lost 6 bases, the J end lost 10 bases, and 21 bases lay between the germline ends. Germline V gene data show CDR1 as MRHNA and CDR2 as SNTAGT. The CDR3 sequence is 15 residues long. The DNA of the CDR3 is TGTGCCAGCAGGGTGGACGGCCTTCATGGGGGAAAACTGTTTTTT. Its protein product is CASRVDGLHGGKLFF.

V and J are TRBV9 and TRBJ1-6, with D perhaps matching TRBD1 (6 bases). The V end was cut by 0 bases, the J end by 5 bases, with 12 bases between. The germline V gene encodes CDR1 SGDLS and CDR2 YYNGEE. The CDR3 runs to 16 residues. As DNA, the CDR3 is TGTGCCAGCAGCGTAGAGTCAGGGGCGAATAATTCACCCCTCCACTTT. This gives the protein CASSVESGANNSPLHF.

This chain links TRBV24-1 with TRBJ1-5; 7 nucleotides line up with TRBD1. Germline loops: CDR1 KGHDR, CDR2 SFDVKD. The CDR3 is made up of 15 amino acids. V lost 4 bases and J lost 9; bases outside the gene matches: 11. The CDR3 region has the DNA TGTGCCACCAGTGAATCCGGACAGGCCTCGGTGCCCCAGCATTTT. It is translated as CATSESGQASVPQHF.

The CDR3 here is CASSPGLAGRWNTQYF. CDR3 DNA: TGTGCCAGCAGCCCGGGACTAGCGGGAAGGTGGAATACGCAGTATTTT. The chain employs TRBV4-2 and TRBJ2-3; 13 nucleotides match TRBD2. Germline CDR1 reads LGHNA; CDR2 reads YNFKEQ. The length of the CDR3 is 16 residues. V lost 4 bases and J lost 7; bases outside the gene matches: 8.

The J gene is TRBJ1-5, the V gene TRBV30; perhaps TRBD1 as D (5 bases). Looked up from germline, CDR1 is GTSNPN and CDR2 is SVGIG (reference sequence). Trimming removed 3 bases from V and 4 bases from J, with 10 bases in between. The CDR3 consists of 13 residues. CDR3 nucleotides: TGTGCCTGGAGGCGGGGCGGGAATCAGCCCCAGCATTTT. Protein product: CAWRRGGNQPQHF. Full variable domain (rest looked up from reference TRBV30 and TRBJ1-5): SQTIHQWPATLVQPVGSPLSLECTVEGTSNPNLYWYRQAAGRGLQLLFYSVGIGQISSEVPQNLSASRPQDRQFILSSKKLLLSDSGFYLCAWRRGGNQPQHFGDGTRLSIL.

The chain couples TRBV23-1 to TRBJ2-5, with D uncertain. TRBV23-1 is annotated as an ORF whose role is uncertain. Trimming removed 0 bases from V and 2 bases from J, with 4 bases in between. The CDR3 extends over 13 amino acids. Here the CDR3 DNA reads TGCGCCAGCAGTCAATCGAGGCAAGAGACCCAGTACTTC. Translation gives CASSQSRQETQYF.

The V gene is TRBV6-5, the J gene TRBJ2-7, with TRBD2 matching over 8 bases. The CDR3 spans 16 residues. CDR1 is MNHEY and CDR2 is SVGAGI in the germline V gene. V was clipped by 0 bases and J by 5 bases; unmatched bases: 9. In nucleotides, the CDR3 is TGTGCCAGCAGTTACTCGATGGCTAGCGGGCTGAACGAGCAGTACTTC. Its translation: CASSYSMASGLNEQYF.

The V and J genes are TRBV19 and TRBJ2-1, with D possibly matching TRBD2 (6 bases). The V and J ends lost 6 bases and 2 bases respectively, with 14 bases between them. There are 15 residues in the CDR3. In germline, CDR1 is LNHDA, CDR2 SQIVND (reference sequence). The CDR3 reads CASSLSGQAYNEQFF. The CDR3 DNA sequence: TGTGCCAGTAGCCTTAGCGGCCAGGCCTACAATGAGCAGTTCTTC.

Details on this clone: This sample also contains other DNA sequences that code for the same CDR3. This rearrangement joins TRBV18 to TRBJ1-2, with D hard to call. Trimming stripped 0 bases from V and 2 bases from J, with 7 bases between. Germline V CDR1 and CDR2: KGHSH, LQKENI. CDR3 length equals 14 residues. The CDR3 reads CASSPPGQNYGYTF. The DNA for the CDR3 is TGTGCCAGCTCACCACCAGGGCAGAACTATGGCTACACCTTC. Full variable domain (rest looked up from reference TRBV18 and TRBJ1-2): NAGVMQNPRHLVRRRGQEARLRCSPMKGHSHVYWYRQLPEEGLKFMVYLQKENIIDESGMPKERFSAEFPKEGPSILRIQQVVRGDSAAYFCASSPPGQNYGYTFGSGTRLTVV.

V usage is TRBV9 and J usage is TRBJ1-2, with no clear D. CDR1 is SGDLS, CDR2 YYNGEE, per germline. The CDR3 consists of 9 residues. The chain's CDR3 is CAVLYGYTF. The CDR3 DNA sequence: TGTGCAGTCCTGTACGGCTACACCTTC. The full variable domain, its missing parts supplied by reference TRBV9 and TRBJ1-2, is DSGVTQTPKHLITATGQRVTLRCSPRSGDLSVYWYQQSLDQGLQFLIQYYNGEERAKGNILERFSAQQFPDLHSELNLSSLELGDSALYFCAVLYGYTFGSGTRLTVV.

The chain links TRBV30 to TRBJ2-2; D might be TRBD1 (5 bases). Germline V CDR1 and CDR2: GTSNPN, SVGIG (reference sequence). The CDR3 consists of 16 residues. With 1 base removed from V and 3 bases from J, the gap between germline ends came to 15 bases. The DNA of the CDR3 is TGTGCCTGGAGTGACCAGGGTGGCGGTTACACCGGGGAGCTGTTTTTT. Its translation is CAWSDQGGGYTGELFF.

The genes are TRBV5-5 and TRBJ2-5; no firm D call. The CDR3 covers 12 residues. In germline, CDR1 is SGHKS, CDR2 YYEKEE (reference sequence). Trimming stripped 0 bases from V and 5 bases from J, with 5 bases between. The CDR3 coding sequence is TGTGCCAGCAGCTTGGGGGTGGAGACCCAGTACTTC. Protein product: CASSLGVETQYF.

CDR3 protein: CASSLAGRPNQPQHF. CDR3 coding DNA: TGTGCCAGCAGCTTGGCTGGCAGGCCCAATCAGCCCCAGCATTTT. This rearrangement joins TRBV5-6 to TRBJ1-5; D is unclear. The CDR3 is 15 residues long. The germline gives CDR1 SGHDT, CDR2 YYEEEE. V gave up 0 bases and J gave up 3 bases, with 10 bases separating them.

The J gene is TRBJ2-2, the V gene TRBV5-4; D not resolved. With 5 bases removed from V and 0 bases from J, the gap between germline ends came to 8 bases. The CDR3 covers 14 residues. The germline V gene encodes CDR1 SGHNT and CDR2 YYREEE (reference sequence). The CDR3 region is CASREDSNTGELFF. The CDR3 DNA is TGTGCCAGCAGAGAGGATTCGAACACCGGGGAGCTGTTTTTT.